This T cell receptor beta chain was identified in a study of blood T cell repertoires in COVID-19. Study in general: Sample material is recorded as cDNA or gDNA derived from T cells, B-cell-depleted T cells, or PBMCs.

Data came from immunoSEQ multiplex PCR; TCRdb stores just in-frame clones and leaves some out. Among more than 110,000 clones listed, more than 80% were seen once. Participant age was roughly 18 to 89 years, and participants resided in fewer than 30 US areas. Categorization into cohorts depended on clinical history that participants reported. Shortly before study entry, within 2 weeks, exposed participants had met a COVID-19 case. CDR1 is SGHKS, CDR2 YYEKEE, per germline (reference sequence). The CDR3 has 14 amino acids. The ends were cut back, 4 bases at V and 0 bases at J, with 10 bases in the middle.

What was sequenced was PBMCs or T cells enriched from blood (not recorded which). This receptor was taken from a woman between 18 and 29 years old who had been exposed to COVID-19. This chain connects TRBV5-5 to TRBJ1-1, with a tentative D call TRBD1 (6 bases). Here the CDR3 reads CASSPGHLNTEAFF. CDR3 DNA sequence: TGTGCCAGCAGCCCGGGACACCTGAACACTGAAGCTTTCTTT.